Here is one T cell receptor (beta chain) with its context. What this receptor recognizes is not known. At one end the junction does not follow the germline gene, possibly because of a read error. The germline V gene (reference sequence) sets CDR1 to SEHNR and CDR2 to FQNEAQ. The CDR3 spans 16 residues, from the cysteine through the phenylalanine. The sequence is cut down to CDR3 DNA, 48 bases in frame from base 1. All patients had node-negative disease on CT and PET/CT, and none had a history of other malignancies or had previously received chemotherapy or radiotherapy. At each of the two time points, six milliliters of peripheral venous blood were collected into EDTA tubes. PBMCs were isolated by Ficoll-Paque Plus density-gradient centrifugation. Right after collection, samples were kept at -80 degrees C until analysis. The sample belongs to a study of prognosis after radiotherapy for stage I lung cancer (dated by TCRdb to the early 2020s). For the study in its entirety: Between early 2018 and early 2019, approximately 20 stage I NSCLC patients were enrolled in Nanjing, China. About 20% of the 19 patients developed distant metastases after SBRT, at a median of around 7 months; the other 15 showed no significant progression. Newly diagnosed primary stage I lung tumors were found in fourteen patients, while oligometastatic NSCLC after surgical resection of the primary tumor was found in roughly 5. Image-guided IMRT or VMAT was used to deliver SBRT in 3 to 5 fractions at a biologically effective dose of at least 100 Gy. All patients were considered medically inoperable, owing to comorbidities in approximately 13 and refusal of surgery in seven or eight. The cohort included approximately 13 men and five to seven women, with a median age of approximately 74 years and a range of about 50 to 84 years. No patient received concurrent therapy alongside SBRT. Some twelve patients had adenocarcinoma and several had squamous cell carcinoma as the tumor histology. For each of the 20 or so patients, one blood sample was taken before SBRT and one after, so the study sequenced 38 samples in total. Peripheral blood TCR beta repertoires were profiled in stage I NSCLC patients before and after stereotactic body radiotherapy, and the repertoires were related to distant failure.

Here is what the overall study found, with its caveats: Post-SBRT Shannon entropy and its change from baseline were lower in patients who developed distant metastases; baseline Shannon entropy was not associated with metastases. The small cohort and short follow-up limited the study, so independent validation of the findings is needed. No adjustment for multiple comparisons was applied to any of the reported P values. Tumor specificity of expanded TCR clones was not determined. A decrease in unique TCR clone counts was observed after SBRT (median about 10,000 before versus several thousand after; Wilcoxon paired P=0.011). Differences by metastasis status were reportedly seen in TRBV and TRBJ usage frequencies, involving two V genes at baseline and, after SBRT, under 10 V genes and two J genes.

The TCR beta CDR3 region was amplified from genomic DNA by two rounds of multiplex PCR. In the first round of PCR, primers specific to each TRBV and TRBJ gene were used, and the primer sequences are filed in Chinese patent CN105087789A. The second PCR round used universal primers. The Roche High Pure PCR Template Preparation Kit was used to extract genomic DNA from frozen PBMCs. Paired-end sequencing with 151 bp reads was performed on the libraries using an Illumina HiSeq 3000. The study's own analysis went as follows. CutAdapt was used to discard raw reads that did not contain the multiplex PCR primer sequences. PEAR was used to merge high-quality paired reads into contigs. MiXCR assigned TRB V, D and J gene segments to each contig by aligning to reference sequences. CDR3 sequences were clustered by base quality and sequence similarity to remove sequencing errors. Diversity was calculated as Shannon entropy divided by the natural log of the number of productive TCR sequences. To get clonality, Shannon entropy was divided by the natural log of the number of unique clonotypes, and that result was subtracted from one. The Youden index of ROC curves was used to select progression-free survival cut-offs for repertoire metrics, and analyses were performed in R 3.5.3. The public sequencing data were trimmed at Q25 with fastp and processed into clonotypes with MiXCR by TCRdb, which kept only in-frame beta chains. Each CDR3 protein appears once, grouped with its most common genes and DNA. TCRdb, not the original authors, processed these V and J calls. The sample profile shows about 51,000 distinct CDR3 sequences; 30% to 40% of them were found once. 9.2% of the sample is in the top ten clones.

The TCR comes from a donor at least 50 years old with non-small cell lung cancer. The V and J segments used are TRBV7-9 and TRBJ2-7; there is no confident call for the D gene. Here the sequenced sample was PBMCs, taken before or after stereotactic body radiation therapy (not recorded which). The CDR3 is CASSLGARLVYYEKYF. The sequence in DNA is TGTGCCAGCAGCTTAGGTGCAAGGCTAGTATACTACGAGAAGTACTTC.